Listed here is a single T cell receptor beta chain. It is likely a read error, because the conserved phenylalanine at the end of the CDR3 is missing. It is unclear where the CDR3 begins or ends on the DNA, so no DNA is shown, and the CDR3 is as TCRdb lists it. This specimen belongs to a study of tumor-infiltrating lymphocytes in primary liver carcinoma. Study at large: Patients were both men and women, whose ages ran from 30 to 69 years. The yield of productive TCRbeta reads per sample was roughly 3.65 to 7.5 million and was similar across tissue types.

TCR beta cDNA was reverse-transcribed from 500 to 550 ng of total RNA. The reaction used a constant-region primer and ProtoScript II reverse transcriptase. Researchers made the TCR beta libraries by running three nested multiplex PCR rounds with slightly modified ARM-PCR. TRBV1-TRBV30 forward and Cbeta reverse primers drove the first two roughly 10-cycle rounds. A single record per CDR3 protein comes from TCRdb applying MiXCR to the multiplex PCR reads. Of approximately 30,000 distinct CDR3 sequences listed, approximately 76% are singletons. Ends included, the CDR3 has 14 residues. Germline loops: CDR1 SGHAT, CDR2 FQDESV (reference sequence). Without any cell sorting, roughly 20-32 mg of bulk tissue yielded co-extracted RNA and DNA. Tumor samples uniformly had over 85% viable tumor cells.

This receptor was taken from a woman in her twenties or thirties with primary liver carcinoma and hepatitis B virus infection. Sequencing was performed on liver tumor tissue from sampling region 3. Subset: tumor region T3, left-lateral pole. The gene calls are TRBV11-1 and TRBJ2-1. Here the CDR3 reads CPSRLGVSNNEKFL.